The present T cell receptor beta chain was sequenced within a study of CD8 T cells in ankylosing spondylitis (dated by TCRdb to about 2017). In terms of the full investigation: T cell receptor beta repertoires were profiled in healthy donors and ankylosing spondylitis patients so that disease-linked TCR variants could be found. The full study cohort was made up of under 30 ankylosing spondylitis patients and roughly 98 healthy donors. Samples of peripheral blood were taken, and for ankylosing spondylitis patients, synovial fluid was collected as well. Points the paper makes about the study in general: Significant enrichment of the disease-linked clones was reported in matched synovial fluid samples from ankylosing spondylitis patients. Some of the motif variants had been reported before in the synovial fluid and blood of reactive arthritis patients, a finding that suggests common disease-initiation mechanisms. A CD8+ phenotype was shown by the disease-linked clones, which were found at relatively low frequencies in peripheral blood. A TCR beta motif made up of seven or eight highly homologous amino acid variants appeared to be characteristic of blood from ankylosing spondylitis patients.

The sample holds many counts of this clonotype. Its cognate antigen has yet to be identified. No much larger clone is present one base from it, and per-base qualities are unavailable. As encoded in the germline V gene, CDR1 is SGHDN while CDR2 is FVKESK. V is clipped by 0 bases and J by 0 bases, and the sequence between their germline boundaries is 8 bases long. Including the terminal cysteine and phenylalanine, the CDR3 comprises 15 residues. The kept DNA is CDR3 alone, 45 bases in frame from the first base. TCRdb lists the instrument as Illumina HiSeq 2500. TCR beta libraries were prepared by quantitative 5'-RACE with molecular barcodes. The paper's data handling went like this. Disease-linked TCR variants were identified with a new computational method built on a probabilistic model of VDJ rearrangement. TCRdb reprocessing: public reads trimmed at Q25 with fastp, clones called with MiXCR, in-frame beta chains kept. A single entry per CDR3 protein holds the most common genes and DNA from its merged rows. These V and J calls derive from TCRdb rather than the authors' analysis. The sample includes about 240,000 distinct CDR3 sequences, with over 9.5% observed a single time. Together, the top ten hold approximately 2.5% of the sample.

The receptor comes from a male donor with ankylosing spondylitis or in good health (not recorded which). What was sequenced was blood, either unsorted or a sorted T cell fraction (not recorded which). The chain is made from TRBV14 and TRBJ1-1, and perhaps TRBD1 as D gene, on 5 matching bases. The CDR3 is CASSQDTGLNTEAFF. Here is the DNA: TGTGCCAGCAGCCAAGATACGGGGCTGAACACTGAAGCTTTCTTT. This CDR3, with the reference TRBV14 and TRBJ1-1 proteins standing in past its ends, gives the full variable domain EAGVTQFPSHSVIEKGQTVTLRCDPISGHDNLYWYRRVMGKEIKFLLHFVKESKQDESGMPNNRFLAERTGGTYSTLKVQPAELEDSGVYFCASSQDTGLNTEAFFGQGTRLTVV.